This T cell receptor (beta chain) was documented in a study of Ad26.COV2.S vaccination and SARS-CoV-2 variants. The germline gives CDR1 MNHEY, CDR2 SVGAGI. The CDR3 covers 15 residues. V lost 6 bases and J lost 7, with 18 bases in between. Profiling relied on immunoSEQ multiplex PCR, and the TCRdb table lists in-frame clones only, not all of them. The sample carries about 350,000 clones, approximately 90% recorded once. The source is a human donor who had recovered from COVID-19. The specimen was peripheral blood, collected after recovery from COVID-19. The chain carries TRBV6-5 and TRBJ1-4; no clear D gene. The CDR3 here is CASSPGLHGSEKLFF. The CDR3 DNA follows: TGTGCCAGCAGCCCGGGCTTACACGGTAGTGAAAAACTGTTTTTT.